The entry that follows covers one T cell receptor beta chain sequence. The CDR3 consists of 17 residues. Germline CDR1 and CDR2: SGHRS and YFSETQ. Trimming removed 4 bases from V and 0 bases from J, with 17 bases in between. Reverse transcription of extracted RNA yielded cDNA, which provided the sequencing template. The method was immunoSEQ multiplex PCR; TCRdb's version includes in-frame clones alone and lacks a portion of them. The data contain some 190,000 clones, 40% to 55% of them singletons. Described treatment: oral pan-JAK inhibitor, 5-10 mg twice daily. The sample belongs to a study of CD8+ T cells in alopecia areata. Across the whole study: Treated patients were given oral tofacitinib, which was dosed at 5 to 10 mg twice daily. Severity was scored as percentage of affected scalp area in treated patients.

The clonotype was recovered from a human donor with alopecia areata. Sample: CD8+ T cells sorted from blood, taken around week 54, from a patient treated with tofacitinib. V usage is TRBV5-1 and J usage is TRBJ1-5, with D maybe TRBD1 (5 bases). The CDR3 protein is CASSPKPGINSNQPQHF. The CDR3 DNA reads as TGCGCCAGCAGCCCGAAGCCAGGGATTAATAGCAATCAGCCCCAGCATTTT.